This note documents a single T cell receptor beta chain sequence. Its antigen is not known. The CDR3 spans 14 residues. Germline CDR1 is SEHNR and CDR2 is FQNEAQ (reference sequence). The V end was cut by 5 bases, the J end by 0 bases, with 10 bases between. TCRdb's copy holds only in-frame clones and misses some; the assay was immunoSEQ multiplex PCR. The sample shows 130,000 to 150,000 clones, about 91% of them seen only once. The data belong to a study of T cell responses to AZD1222 COVID-19 vaccine. Overall study: Second-dose groups at about 4 or about 12 weeks were pooled.

Whole-study results and caveats: Donors skewed white British and female; clonal diversity was possibly underestimated. Compared with day 0, the breadth and depth of the Spike-specific TCR repertoire rose significantly after two doses of AZD1222. Baseline seropositives among AZD1222 recipients totaled only 5 to 7.

The J gene is TRBJ1-2, the V gene TRBV7-9; D is undetermined. The receptor was derived from an adult in good health. The sample here was peripheral blood, taken on day 0 of AZD1222 vaccination. The CDR3 DNA follows: TGTGCCAGCAGCGAGCGGCAGTCTAACTATGGCTACACCTTC. Residues: CASSERQSNYGYTF.